This T cell receptor beta chain was obtained from a study of T cells in localized non-small cell lung cancer. General study results and limits: T cell clonality was highest in uninvolved adjacent lung, above tumor. Of the top 100 tumor clones, median roughly 53 were in adjacent lung, about 26 among its top 100.

Only in-frame clones appear in the TCRdb table, and some are missing; sequencing was by immunoSEQ multiplex PCR. The sample records over a thousand clones, roughly a third being singletons. A word on this clone: What it recognizes is unknown.

V was trimmed by 0 bases and J by 4 bases, leaving 4 bases between them. Germline V gene sequence: CDR1 MGHRA, CDR2 YSYEKL. The length of the CDR3 is 13 residues. The chain carries TRBV4-1 and TRBJ2-1; D gene ambiguous. Sample: lung tumor tissue, taken before any cancer treatment. The TCR originated in a male donor older than 55 with stage I lung adenocarcinoma. Here the CDR3 DNA reads TGCGCCAGCAGCCAAGAGGGTTACAATGAGCAGTTCTTC. Protein product: CASSQEGYNEQFF.